This section outlines one T cell receptor (beta chain) sequence together with its context. Germline CDR1 is SGDLS and CDR2 is YYNGEE. The CDR3 runs to 16 residues. V lost 0 bases to trimming and J lost 2 bases, with 11 bases between them. This entry is derived from a study of T cells after yellow fever vaccination. Production of TCR cDNA was by 5'RACE template switching, which also added a universal primer site and UMIs. One entry per CDR3 protein, called by TCRdb with MiXCR from the 5' RACE reads. The sample contains some 340,000 distinct CDR3 sequences, approximately 4% of which appear only once. V is TRBV9 and J is TRBJ2-2, with D perhaps matching TRBD1 (6 bases). The source material was PBMCs, sampled 5 days after the yellow fever booster vaccination. The sequence was collected from a man aged 18 to 30 who received the YFV17D yellow fever vaccine. The DNA of the CDR3 is TGTGCCAGCAGCGTAGAGGGACATAGCAACACCGGGGAGCTGTTTTTT. As protein: CASSVEGHSNTGELFF. The full variable domain, its missing parts supplied by reference TRBV9 and TRBJ2-2, is DSGVTQTPKHLITATGQRVTLRCSPRSGDLSVYWYQQSLDQGLQFLIQYYNGEERAKGNILERFSAQQFPDLHSELNLSSLELGDSALYFCASSVEGHSNTGELFFGEGSRLTVL.